The clone carrying this T cell receptor beta chain has a single count. The sample originates from a study of blood T cell repertoires in COVID-19. The method was immunoSEQ multiplex PCR; TCRdb's version includes in-frame clones alone and lacks a portion of them. The sample lists about 170,000 clones, 65% to 80% occurring once. This CDR3 is 17 amino acids long. V shed 5 bases and J shed 6 bases, with 25 bases lying between them. Per germline, CDR1 MDHEN and CDR2 SYDVKM. The sequenced sample consisted of PBMCs or T cells enriched from blood (not recorded which). This TCR derives from a woman aged 70-85 years in a cohort exposed to, infected with or recovered from COVID-19 (not recorded which). The chain recombines TRBV28 with TRBJ1-2; D possibly corresponds to TRBD1 (6 bases). CDR3 amino acids: CASSGGGGLSASDGYTF. The DNA of the CDR3 is TGTGCCAGCAGTGGGGGCGGGGGGTTGAGCGCCTCTGATGGCTACACCTTC.